The 21 T cell receptor beta chains reported below all come from one sample, sequenced in a study of shared T cell receptors in the human thymus. Clones were sequenced by immunoSEQ multiplex PCR, and TCRdb holds only the in-frame ones, with some missing. The sample has hundreds of thousands of clones; more than 70% are singletons. The sample was also linked to a second study, of human thymus T cells.

The sample was thymocytes. Receptors originate from a boy less than two years old with a congenital heart defect.

The chain recombines TRBV12-5 with TRBJ1-1; D remains unclear. This CDR3 comprises 10 residues. V lost 8 bases and J lost 9, with 10 bases in between. Germline-derived CDR1 and CDR2 are LGHNT and FRNRAP. CDR3: CASSEMKAFF. The CDR3 bases are TGTGCTAGTAGTGAGATGAAAGCTTTCTTT.

The chain is built from TRBV4-1 and TRBJ1-2; 9 bases fit TRBD1. The CDR3 is made up of 17 amino acids. V trimming: 0 bases; J trimming: 5 bases; junction bases outside the gene matches: 10. Germline CDR1 reads MGHRA; CDR2 reads YSYEKL. CDR3 amino acids: CASSQDLWTGDVYGYTF. The DNA for the CDR3 is TGCGCCAGCAGCCAAGATCTGTGGACAGGGGATGTTTATGGCTACACCTTC.

The rearrangement links TRBV5-6 to TRBJ1-1; a possible D gene is TRBD1 (6 bases). CDR3 length: 13 residues. V was clipped by 1 base and J by 8 bases, with 12 bases between them. Germline lookup yields CDR1 SGHDT and CDR2 YYEEEE. CDR3 DNA sequence: TGTGCCAGCAGCTTGTCGGACAGCGCCGAAGCTTTCTTT. This gives the protein CASSLSDSAEAFF.

This chain uses TRBV27 with TRBJ1-1; D perhaps matches TRBD1 (6 bases). Trimming removed 6 bases from V and 3 bases from J, with 14 bases in between. This CDR3 has 14 residues. Germline V gives CDR1 MNHEY, CDR2 SMNVEV (reference sequence). CDR3 coding DNA: TGTGCCAGCAGAAGGGACACCGGGGACACTGAAGCTTTCTTT. Encoded protein: CASRRDTGDTEAFF.

CDR3 DNA: TGCGCCAGCAGCCAAGATGTCGGGACAGGGAATTCCTACGAGCAGTACTTC. It specifies CASSQDVGTGNSYEQYF. The chain recombines TRBV4-3 with TRBJ2-7; 9 bases match TRBD1. CDR1 and CDR2 from the germline V gene are LGHNA and YSLEER. The junction had 7 bases not matched to a gene; V was cut back by 0 bases and J by 1 base. This CDR3 contains 17 residues.

The chain joins TRBV25-1 to TRBJ2-1; D perhaps matches TRBD2 (6 bases). V was shortened by 3 bases and J by 10 bases, with 10 bases between the two germline ends. This CDR3 contains 12 residues. Germline V gene data show CDR1 as MGHDK and CDR2 as SYGVNS. The CDR3 is CASSEQEGEQFF. CDR3 coding DNA: TGTGCCAGCAGTGAGCAGGAGGGGGAGCAGTTCTTC.

The V and J genes are TRBV29-1 and TRBJ2-1, with a tentative D call TRBD1 (6 bases). In germline, CDR1 is SQVTM, CDR2 ANQGSEA. The V and J ends lost 6 bases and 5 bases respectively, with 17 bases between them. The CDR3 is 14 amino acids. CDR3 loop: CSVETGTTNNEQFF. The CDR3 DNA sequence: TGCAGCGTGGAAACCGGGACAACTAACAATGAGCAGTTCTTC.

A single count supports this clone. The chain joins TRBV5-4 to TRBJ1-1; 9 bases agree with TRBD1. CDR3 length: 17 residues. The V segment lost 0 bases and the J segment 2 bases; nucleotides outside the gene matches: 8. Germline V gene sequence: CDR1 SGHNT, CDR2 YYREEE (reference sequence). CDR3 sequence: CASSLGDRAIRNTEAFF. The CDR3 nucleotides are TGTGCCAGCAGCTTGGGGGACAGGGCGATACGAAACACTGAAGCTTTCTTT.

This clone turned up a few times. The chain has TRBV6-5 and TRBJ2-1; TRBD2 matches 9 bases. Germline assignment: CDR1 MNHEY and CDR2 SVGAGI. V gave up 2 bases and J gave up 9 bases; unmatched junction bases: 5. The CDR3 sequence is 14 residues long. CDR3 protein: CASSYAGGPGEQFF. DNA of the CDR3: TGTGCCAGCAGTTACGCGGGGGGGCCCGGTGAGCAGTTCTTC.

This chain links TRBV11-1 with TRBJ1-2, with D unresolved. V lost 1 base, J lost 4 bases, and 7 bases lay in between. This CDR3 contains 13 residues. Germline CDR1 SGHAT, CDR2 FQDESV (reference sequence). The chain's CDR3 is CASSLGRSYGYTF. CDR3 coding DNA: TGTGCCAGCAGCTTAGGGCGGAGCTATGGCTACACCTTC. Supplemented by reference TRBV11-1 and TRBJ1-2, the full variable domain reads EAEVAQSPRYKITEKSQAVAFWCDPISGHATLYWYRQILGQGPELLVQFQDESVVDDSQLPKDRFSAERLKGVDSTLKIQPAELGDSAMYLCASSLGRSYGYTFGSGTRLTVV.

The genes are TRBV9 and TRBJ1-2; possibly TRBD1 for D (5 bases). CDR3 size: 14 residues. V was pared by 4 bases and J by 4 bases, with 14 bases between. The germline V gene encodes CDR1 SGDLS and CDR2 YYNGEE. CDR3 in amino acids: CASSRPGLAYGYTF. The CDR3 bases are TGTGCCAGCAGCCGACCAGGGTTGGCCTATGGCTACACCTTC. Full variable domain (rest looked up from reference TRBV9 and TRBJ1-2): DSGVTQTPKHLITATGQRVTLRCSPRSGDLSVYWYQQSLDQGLQFLIQYYNGEERAKGNILERFSAQQFPDLHSELNLSSLELGDSALYFCASSRPGLAYGYTFGSGTRLTVV.

V usage is TRBV7-9 and J usage is TRBJ1-1, with D possibly matching TRBD1 (6 bases). Trimming took off 5 bases at V and 4 bases at J, with 11 bases between the two ends. The CDR3 has 13 residues. Germline V gene lookup returns CDR1 SEHNR and CDR2 FQNEAQ (reference sequence). The CDR3 protein is CASSPTGFTEAFF. CDR3 in DNA: TGTGCCAGCAGCCCAACAGGGTTCACTGAAGCTTTCTTT.

The chain recombines TRBV5-4 with TRBJ2-7, with TRBD1 as a possible D gene (5 bases). The V end was cut by 0 bases, the J end by 4 bases, with 14 bases between. The CDR3 consists of 15 residues. The germline gives CDR1 SGHNT, CDR2 YYREEE (reference sequence). CDR3 protein: CASSLAVDRKYEQYF. The DNA for the CDR3 is TGTGCCAGCAGCTTGGCCGTAGACAGAAAATACGAGCAGTACTTC. Full variable domain (rest looked up from reference TRBV5-4 and TRBJ2-7): ETGVTQSPTHLIKTRGQQVTLRCSSQSGHNTVSWYQQALGQGPQFIFQYYREEENGRGNFPPRFSGLQFPNYSSELNVNALELDDSALYLCASSLAVDRKYEQYFGPGTRLTVT.

The V call is TRBV19, the J call TRBJ1-1; 7 bases match TRBD1. Germline-derived CDR1 and CDR2 are LNHDA and SQIVND (reference sequence). V shed 6 bases and J 1 base; nucleotides not matched to a gene: 5. This CDR3 has 14 residues. The CDR3 reads CASRETGKNTEAFF. CDR3 DNA: TGTGCCAGTAGGGAGACAGGGAAGAACACTGAAGCTTTCTTT. Filled out from reference TRBV19 and TRBJ1-1, the complete variable domain reads DGGITQSPKYLFRKEGQNVTLSCEQNLNHDAMYWYRQDPGQGLRLIYYSQIVNDFQKGDIAEGYSVSREKKESFPLTVTSAQKNPTAFYLCASRETGKNTEAFFGQGTRLTVV.

The J gene is TRBJ1-1, the V gene TRBV9; D possibly corresponds to TRBD1 (6 bases). CDR3 length: 15 residues. V was shortened by 0 bases and J by 1 base, with 10 bases between the two germline ends. Per the germline V gene, CDR1 is SGDLS and CDR2 is YYNGEE. The CDR3 sequence: CASSVGPGANTEAFF. CDR3 nucleotides: TGTGCCAGCAGCGTAGGACCAGGGGCGAACACTGAAGCTTTCTTT.

This rearrangement joins TRBV15 to TRBJ2-7, with a possible D match to TRBD2 (5 bases). This CDR3 contains 16 residues. Germline loops: CDR1 LNHNV, CDR2 YYDKDF (reference sequence). The V end was cut by 3 bases, the J end by 5 bases, with 20 bases between. CDR3 protein: CATSRNEGGLSHEQYF. The CDR3 DNA sequence: TGTGCCACCAGCAGGAATGAGGGCGGCCTTTCCCACGAGCAGTACTTC.

The rearrangement joins TRBV6-1 to TRBJ2-1; 11 bases map to TRBD2. Germline CDR1 and CDR2: MNHNS and SASEGT. J gave up 5 bases and V 10 bases, and 10 bases lay outside the gene matches. CDR3 length: 15 amino acids. CDR3 DNA sequence: TGTGCCACGGAAATAGCGGGGGGGCCGGACAATGAGCAGTTCTTC. This gives the protein CATEIAGGPDNEQFF.

The chain recombines TRBV4-3 with TRBJ2-1; the match to TRBD2 covers 7 bases. V lost 0 bases to trimming and J lost 9 bases; unmatched junction nucleotides: 11. The germline V gene encodes CDR1 LGHNA and CDR2 YSLEER. The CDR3 sequence is 16 residues long. The DNA of the CDR3 is TGCGCCAGCAGCCAAGATAGGGAGGGAAGCGACGGTGAGCAGTTCTTC. This encodes CASSQDREGSDGEQFF.

The V call is TRBV4-3, the J call TRBJ2-7; tentatively, D is TRBD2 (6 bases). The CDR3 totals 17 residues. V was pared by 0 bases and J by 1 base, with 16 bases between. The germline V gene encodes CDR1 LGHNA and CDR2 YSLEER. The CDR3 protein is CASSQDIAASRSYEQYF. CDR3 DNA sequence: TGCGCCAGCAGCCAAGATATAGCGGCCAGTCGGTCCTACGAGCAGTACTTC.

This CDR3 reads CASSPRTVPFF. The CDR3 coding sequence is TGTGCCAGCTCACCACGAACAGTGCCGTTCTTC. The rearrangement joins TRBV18 to TRBJ2-1; no clear D. V lost 1 base and J lost 15, with 10 bases in between. Germline CDR1 and CDR2: KGHSH and LQKENI. The CDR3 is 11 residues long.

V is TRBV7-9 and J is TRBJ1-2; D not resolved. The ends were cut back, 6 bases at V and 4 bases at J, with 9 bases in the middle. The germline gives CDR1 SEHNR, CDR2 FQNEAQ (reference sequence). CDR3 length: 12 amino acids. CDR3 loop: CASRGRSYGYTF. CDR3 sequence (DNA): TGTGCCAGCAGGGGTCGGAGCTATGGCTACACCTTC.